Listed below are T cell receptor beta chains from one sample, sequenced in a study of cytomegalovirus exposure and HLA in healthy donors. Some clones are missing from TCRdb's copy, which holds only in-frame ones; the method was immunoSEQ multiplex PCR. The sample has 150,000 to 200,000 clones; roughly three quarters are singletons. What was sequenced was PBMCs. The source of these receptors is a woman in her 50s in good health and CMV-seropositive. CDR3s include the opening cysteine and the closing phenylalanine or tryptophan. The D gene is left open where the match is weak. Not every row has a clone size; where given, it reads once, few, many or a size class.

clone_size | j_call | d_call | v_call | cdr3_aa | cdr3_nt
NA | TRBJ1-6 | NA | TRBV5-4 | CASSSLLGSPLHF | TGTGCCAGCTCTTCCCTACTAGGGTCACCCCTCCACTTT
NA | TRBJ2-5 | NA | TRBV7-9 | CASSRRGQETQYF | TGTGCCAGCAGCCGGAGGGGACAAGAGACCCAGTACTTC
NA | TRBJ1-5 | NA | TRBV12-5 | CASGPKTGGPMPQHF | TGTGCTAGTGGTCCGAAGACAGGTGGGCCTATGCCCCAGCATTTT
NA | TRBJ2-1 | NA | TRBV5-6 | CASSLYRLGFNEQFF | TGTGCCAGCAGCTTGTACAGGTTGGGATTCAATGAGCAGTTCTTC
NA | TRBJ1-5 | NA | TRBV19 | CASSIEQGPQPQHF | TGTGCCAGTAGTATAGAACAGGGTCCTCAGCCCCAGCATTTT
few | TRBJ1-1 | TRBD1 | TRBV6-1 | CASSEWTGEAFF | TGTGCCAGCAGTGAATGGACAGGTGAAGCTTTCTTT
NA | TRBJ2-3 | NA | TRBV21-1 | CASSFPPRTGGLGTDTQYF | TGTGCCAGCAGCTTCCCCCCGAGGACAGGGGGATTGGGCACAGATACGCAGTATTTT
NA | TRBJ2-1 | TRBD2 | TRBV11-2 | CASSLAGLAGQSSYNEQFF | TGTGCCAGCAGCTTAGCGGGCTTAGCGGGGCAGAGCTCCTACAATGAGCAGTTCTTC
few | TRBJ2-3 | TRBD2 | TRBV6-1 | CASSLPGGNTDTQYF | TGTGCCAGCAGTTTGCCGGGAGGGAACACAGATACGCAGTATTTT
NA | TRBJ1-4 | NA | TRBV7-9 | CASSPKRRHGEKLFF | TGTGCCAGCAGCCCTAAGCGGCGCCACGGCGAAAAACTGTTTTTT
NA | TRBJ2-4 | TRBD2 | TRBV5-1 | CASAGGRGSKNIQYF | TGCGCCAGCGCGGGGGGGCGCGGATCCAAAAACATTCAGTACTTC
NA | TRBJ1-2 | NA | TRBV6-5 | CASSLQWEGGYTF | TGTGCCAGCAGTTTACAGTGGGAGGGTGGCTACACCTTC
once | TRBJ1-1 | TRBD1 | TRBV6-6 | CASSYSYRGRRTEAFF | TGTGCCAGCAGTTACTCATACAGGGGGCGAAGAACTGAAGCTTTCTTT
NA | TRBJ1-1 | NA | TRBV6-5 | CASSSSGYGTEAFF | NA
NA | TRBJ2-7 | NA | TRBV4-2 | CASSPGGGGNYEQYF | TGTGCCAGCAGCCCTGGGGGCGGGGGAAACTACGAGCAGTACTTC
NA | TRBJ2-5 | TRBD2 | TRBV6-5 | CASSYATSRETQYF | TGTGCCAGCAGTTACGCGACTAGCAGGGAGACCCAGTACTTC
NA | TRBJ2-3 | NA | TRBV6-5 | CASSERGSTDTQYF | TGTGCCAGCAGTGAACGGGGGAGCACAGATACGCAGTATTTT
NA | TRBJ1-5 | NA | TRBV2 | CASIYERPGNQPQHF | TGTGCCAGCATCTACGAGAGGCCGGGCAATCAGCCCCAGCATTTT
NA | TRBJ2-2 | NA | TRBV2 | CASSQGSGELFF | TGTGCCAGCAGTCAGGGTTCCGGGGAGCTGTTTTTT
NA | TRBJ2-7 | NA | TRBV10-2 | CASSLRVSDGYEQYF | TGCGCCAGCAGTCTACGGGTCTCCGATGGCTACGAGCAGTACTTC
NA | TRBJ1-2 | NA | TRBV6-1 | CATRAAGASYGYTF | TGTGCCACCAGGGCCGCAGGGGCAAGCTATGGCTACACCTTC
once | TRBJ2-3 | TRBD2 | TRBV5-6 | CASSSYLAGESTDTQYF | TGTGCCAGCAGCTCCTACCTAGCGGGGGAGTCGACAGATACGCAGTATTTT
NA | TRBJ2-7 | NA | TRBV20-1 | CSARIAGEQYF | TGCAGTGCTAGAATTGCAGGTGAGCAGTACTTC
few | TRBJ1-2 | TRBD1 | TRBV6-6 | CASSPRTGQRDGYTF | TGTGCCAGCAGTCCACGGACAGGGCAAAGGGACGGCTACACCTTC
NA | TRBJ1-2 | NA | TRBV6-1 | CASSEVATSTRNYGYTF | TGTGCCAGCAGTGAAGTGGCGACATCGACCCGCAACTATGGCTACACCTTC
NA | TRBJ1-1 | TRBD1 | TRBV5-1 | CASSTGQGWNTEAFF | TGCGCCAGCAGCACCGGACAGGGCTGGAACACTGAAGCTTTCTTT
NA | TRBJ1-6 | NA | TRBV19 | CASSGADRLNNSPLHF | TGTGCCAGTAGTGGAGCCGACCGTTTAAATAATTCACCCCTCCACTTT
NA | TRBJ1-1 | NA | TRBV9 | CASSVGTHTEAFF | TGTGCCAGCAGCGTAGGCACTCACACTGAAGCTTTCTTT
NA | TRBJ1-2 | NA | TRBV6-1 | CASSVDRMQGYTF | TGTGCCAGCAGTGTCGACAGGATGCAGGGCTACACCTTC
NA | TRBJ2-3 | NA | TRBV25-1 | CASSDRAGHVADTQYF | TGTGCCAGCAGTGATCGTGCGGGGCATGTCGCAGATACGCAGTATTTT
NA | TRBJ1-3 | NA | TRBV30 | CAWSVGQGTGNTIYF | TGTGCCTGGAGTGTGGGGCAGGGAACAGGAAACACCATATATTTT
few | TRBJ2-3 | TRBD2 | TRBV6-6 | CASSSGAGGRGDTQYF | TGTGCCAGCAGTTCGGGGGCGGGGGGGCGGGGAGATACGCAGTATTTT
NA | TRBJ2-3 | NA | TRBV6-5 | CASSYSWGEGTDTQYF | TGTGCCAGCAGTTACTCGTGGGGGGAAGGCACAGATACGCAGTATTTT
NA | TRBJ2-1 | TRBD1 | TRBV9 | CASSVTGTGRNNEQFF | TGTGCCAGCAGCGTAACCGGGACAGGGAGGAACAATGAGCAGTTCTTC
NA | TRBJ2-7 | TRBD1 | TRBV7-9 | CASSLSTGREYF | TGTGCCAGCAGCTTATCGACAGGGCGAGAGTACTTC
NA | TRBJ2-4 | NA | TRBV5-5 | CASSLDWHRVNIQYF | TGTGCCAGCAGCTTGGATTGGCACAGGGTAAACATTCAGTACTTC
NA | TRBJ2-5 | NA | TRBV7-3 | CASSKDLEMRAQYF | TGTGCCAGCAGCAAAGACCTAGAAATGAGAGCCCAGTACTTC
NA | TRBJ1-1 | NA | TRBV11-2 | CASSLDWPNEAFF | TGTGCCAGCAGCTTAGATTGGCCGAATGAAGCTTTCTTT
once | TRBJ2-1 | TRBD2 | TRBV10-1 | CARITEAGTSGGVNEQFF | TGCGCCAGAATTACCGAGGCCGGGACTAGCGGGGGGGTAAATGAGCAGTTCTTC
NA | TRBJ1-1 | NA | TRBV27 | CASSSFTGARDRTEAFF | TGTGCCAGCAGTTCATTTACCGGAGCGCGTGATAGAACTGAAGCTTTCTTT
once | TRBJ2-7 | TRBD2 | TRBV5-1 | CASSLDGNGGDF | TGCGCCAGCAGCTTGGATGGTAACGGGGGGGACTTC
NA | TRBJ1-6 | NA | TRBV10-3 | CAISGTVGSPLHF | TGTGCCATCAGTGGGACAGTTGGCTCACCCCTCCACTTT